A single sample gave rise to the 19 T cell receptor beta chains below, sequenced in a study of T cells expressing NK-cell markers. TCRdb re-called the 5' RACE reads; every CDR3 protein appears as one record, without DNA. Its table lists 450,000 to 600,000 distinct CDR3 sequences. The sequencing input was blood T cells: a sorted CD56 or NKG2C T cell subset, CD4+ or CD8+ T cells, or bulk PBMC T cells (not recorded which). The receptors were sampled from a man aged 18 to 30 in good health.

The chain employs TRBV29-1 and TRBJ2-5; TCRdb outputs TRBD1, but without DNA this stays unchecked. Germline-derived CDR1 and CDR2 are SQVTM and ANQGSEA. CDR3 size: 13 residues. The CDR3 sequence is CSVALLQTETQYF.

The gene calls are TRBV4-3 and TRBJ2-4; there is no DNA to check the TCRdb D call of TRBD1. The CDR3 is made up of 17 amino acids. In germline, CDR1 is LGHNA, CDR2 YSLEER. CDR3 sequence reads: CASSQEGGVLRKNIQYF.

The rearrangement joins TRBV9 to TRBJ2-1; the TRBD2 assignment by TCRdb is unverifiable without DNA. Germline V lookup: CDR1 SGDLS, CDR2 YYNGEE. The CDR3 totals 15 residues. CDR3 region: CASRQGLAGIGEQFF.

The chain is built from TRBV6-2 or TRBV6-3 and TRBJ2-1; there is no DNA to check the TCRdb D call of TRBD2. The CDR3 covers 19 residues. Germline loops: CDR1 MNHEY, CDR2 SVGEGT. CDR3 in amino acids: CASSYSSSGSASSYNEQFF.

This sequence joins TRBV10-3 and TRBJ1-1; TCRdb picks TRBD1, but there is no DNA to check that call. Looked up from germline, CDR1 is ENHRY and CDR2 is SYGVKD. The CDR3 runs to 13 residues. The CDR3 protein is CAIGRQENTEAFF.

The V call is TRBV5-1, the J call TRBJ2-5; as DNA is missing, the TRBD2 call by TCRdb cannot be tested. Germline V CDR1 and CDR2: SGHRS, YFSETQ. The CDR3 is 14 amino acids. The CDR3 is CASSSTGTSGTQYF.

The CDR3 sequence is CASSPLGRGTTDTQYF. This rearrangement joins TRBV28 to TRBJ2-3; absent DNA, TCRdb's TRBD1 call cannot be checked. This CDR3 is 16 amino acids long. Germline V CDR1 and CDR2: MDHEN, SYDVKM.

This chain links TRBV20-1 with TRBJ2-1; TCRdb's D call of TRBD1 is untestable without DNA. The germline CDR1 and CDR2 sequences are DFQATT and SNEGSKA (reference sequence). The CDR3 sequence is 18 residues long. This chain's CDR3 is CSARDSRRQGYSYNEQFF.

This chain connects TRBV24-1 to TRBJ2-3; TCRdb's D call, TRBD2, is unchecked because there is no DNA. CDR1 and CDR2 (germline): KGHDR, SFDVKD. This CDR3 comprises 16 residues. The CDR3 here is CATSGGASVATDTQYF.

The chain carries TRBV14 and TRBJ2-7. Germline CDR1 and CDR2: SGHDN and FVKESK. CDR3 size: 13 residues. The CDR3 is CASSHAGSYEQYF.

The rearrangement uses TRBV10-3 and TRBJ2-7; TCRdb's D gene call, TRBD2, goes unchecked for lack of DNA. The CDR3 is 14 amino acids. CDR1 ENHRY and CDR2 SYGVKD come from the germline V gene. The CDR3 spells CAISVREGLNEQYF.

The chain is built from TRBV11-2 and TRBJ2-1; there is no DNA to check the TCRdb D call of TRBD2. This CDR3 is built from 15 residues. Germline CDR1 and CDR2: SGHAT and FQNNGV. The CDR3 protein is CASSLGGGLPNEQFF. Full variable domain (rest looked up from reference TRBV11-2 and TRBJ2-1): EAGVAQSPRYKIIEKRQSVAFWCNPISGHATLYWYQQILGQGPKLLIQFQNNGVVDDSQLPKDRFSAERLKGVDSTLKIQPAKLEDSAVYLCASSLGGGLPNEQFFGPGTRLTVL.

The chain uses TRBV27 and TRBJ2-1. The CDR3 extends over 15 amino acids. Germline V gives CDR1 MNHEY, CDR2 SMNVEV (reference sequence). The CDR3 is CASSFRGGHNNEQFF.

The chain carries TRBV11-2 and TRBJ2-7; TCRdb's D gene call, TRBD1, goes unchecked for lack of DNA. The length of the CDR3 is 16 residues. Germline CDR1 reads SGHAT; CDR2 reads FQNNGV. The CDR3 loop is CASSQRDLRSSYEQYF.

This sequence joins TRBV18 and TRBJ2-7; without DNA, the TCRdb call of TRBD2 cannot be checked. The CDR3 is made up of 15 amino acids. CDR1 and CDR2 from the germline V gene are KGHSH and LQKENI. The CDR3 reads CASSPVAEPTYEQYF.

The rearrangement joins TRBV6-1 to TRBJ2-3; the TCRdb D gene call, TRBD1, has no DNA to confirm it. CDR1 and CDR2 from the germline V gene are MNHNS and SASEGT. The CDR3 is 15 amino acids. The CDR3 loop reads CATTIPGQGGRRQYF.

This CDR3 reads CASSLDEYSGANVLTF. V is TRBV11-2 and J is TRBJ2-6. The CDR3 covers 16 residues. In germline, CDR1 is SGHAT, CDR2 FQNNGV.

The chain uses TRBV4-3 and TRBJ2-7. This CDR3 has 16 amino acids. Germline-derived CDR1 and CDR2 are LGHNA and YSLEER. CDR3 in amino acids: CASSQARQGNSYEQYF.

The genes are TRBV23-1 and TRBJ2-7; the TRBD2 assignment by TCRdb is unverifiable without DNA. TRBV23-1 is an open reading frame, and its role is uncertain. CDR3 length: 18 amino acids. The CDR3 sequence: CASSLGQGKGTSLYEQYF.